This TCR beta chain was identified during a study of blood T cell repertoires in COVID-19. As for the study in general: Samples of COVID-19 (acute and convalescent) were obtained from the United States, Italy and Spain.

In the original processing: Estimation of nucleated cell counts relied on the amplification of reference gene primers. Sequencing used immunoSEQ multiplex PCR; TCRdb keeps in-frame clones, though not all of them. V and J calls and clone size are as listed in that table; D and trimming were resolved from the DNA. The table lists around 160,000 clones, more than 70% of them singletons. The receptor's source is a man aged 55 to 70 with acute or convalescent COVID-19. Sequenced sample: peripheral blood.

The CDR3 bases are TGTGCCAGCAGCAACCCTACAGGGGCTCGGAGCTCCTACGAGCAGTACTTC. Protein: CASSNPTGARSSYEQYF. The rearrangement uses TRBV21-1 and TRBJ2-7; TRBD1 was called by the table and not checked on the DNA. TRBV21-1 is a pseudogene segment. The CDR3 consists of 17 residues.